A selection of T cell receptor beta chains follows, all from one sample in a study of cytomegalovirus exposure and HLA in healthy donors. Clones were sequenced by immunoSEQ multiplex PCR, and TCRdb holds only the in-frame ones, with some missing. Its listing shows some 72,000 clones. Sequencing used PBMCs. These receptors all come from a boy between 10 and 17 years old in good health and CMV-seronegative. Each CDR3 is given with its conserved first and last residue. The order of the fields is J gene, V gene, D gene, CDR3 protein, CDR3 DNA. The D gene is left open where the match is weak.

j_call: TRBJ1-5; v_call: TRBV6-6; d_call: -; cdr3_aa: CASSVVTGQPQHF; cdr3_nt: TGTGCCAGCAGCGTCGTAACGGGGCAGCCCCAGCATTTT
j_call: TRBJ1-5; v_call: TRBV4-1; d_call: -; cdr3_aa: CASSQVPRGLSNQPQHF; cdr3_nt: TGCGCCAGCAGCCAAGTTCCAAGGGGCTTGAGCAATCAGCCCCAGCATTTT
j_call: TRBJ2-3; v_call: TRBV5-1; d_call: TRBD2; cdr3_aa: CASSWTSGRMVDTQYF; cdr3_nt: TGCGCCAGCAGCTGGACTAGCGGGAGGATGGTGGATACGCAGTATTTT
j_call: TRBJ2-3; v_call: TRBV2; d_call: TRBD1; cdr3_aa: CASSLDGTGGSDTQYF; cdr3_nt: TGTGCCAGCAGTTTAGACGGGACAGGGGGATCGGATACGCAGTATTTT
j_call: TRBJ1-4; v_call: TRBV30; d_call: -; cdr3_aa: CAWAVDGNQGEKLFF; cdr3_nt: TGTGCCTGGGCCGTAGACGGGAACCAAGGGGAAAAACTGTTTTTT
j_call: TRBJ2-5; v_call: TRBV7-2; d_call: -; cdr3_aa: CASSLPRETQYF; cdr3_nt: TGTGCCAGCAGCTTACCTCGAGAGACCCAGTACTTC
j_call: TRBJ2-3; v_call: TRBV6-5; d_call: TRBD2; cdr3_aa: CASSSTSGITDTQYF; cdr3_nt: TGTGCCAGCAGTTCCACTAGCGGAATCACAGATACGCAGTATTTT
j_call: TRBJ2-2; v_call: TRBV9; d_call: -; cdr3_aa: CASSVQGVTGELFF; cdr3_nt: TGTGCCAGCAGCGTACAAGGGGTCACCGGGGAGCTGTTTTTT
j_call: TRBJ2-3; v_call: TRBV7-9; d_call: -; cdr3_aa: CASSLTLSTDTQYF; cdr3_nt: TGTGCCAGCAGCTTGACTCTTAGCACAGATACGCAGTATTTT
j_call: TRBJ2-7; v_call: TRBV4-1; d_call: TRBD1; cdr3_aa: CASSPRDRVGSYEQYF; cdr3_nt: TGCGCCAGCAGCCCCCGGGACAGGGTGGGCTCCTACGAGCAGTACTTC
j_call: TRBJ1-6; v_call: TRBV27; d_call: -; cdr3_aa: CASSFGRSGSSYNSPLHF; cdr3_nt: TGTGCCAGCAGTTTTGGACGATCGGGGAGCTCCTATAATTCACCCCTCCACTTT
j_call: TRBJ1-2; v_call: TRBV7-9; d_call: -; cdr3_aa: CASSSPRGDYGYTF; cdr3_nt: TGTGCCAGCAGCTCCCCCCGGGGGGACTATGGCTACACCTTC
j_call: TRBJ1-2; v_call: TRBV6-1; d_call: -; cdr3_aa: CASSGRNEDYGYTF; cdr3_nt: TGTGCCAGCAGTGGGAGGAATGAAGACTATGGCTACACCTTC
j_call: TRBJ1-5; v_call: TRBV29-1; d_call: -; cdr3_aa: CSVVTDFGNQPQHF; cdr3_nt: TGCAGCGTTGTGACAGACTTTGGCAATCAGCCCCAGCATTTT
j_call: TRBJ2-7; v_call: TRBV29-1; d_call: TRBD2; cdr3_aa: CSVEDGLAGEQYF; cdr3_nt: TGCAGCGTTGAAGACGGACTAGCGGGCGAGCAGTACTTC
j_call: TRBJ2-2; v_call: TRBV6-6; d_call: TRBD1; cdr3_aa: CASSLTGDTGELFF; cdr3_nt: TGTGCCAGCAGCTTAACAGGGGACACCGGGGAGCTGTTTTTT
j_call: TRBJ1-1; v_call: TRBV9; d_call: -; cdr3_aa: CASSVEARVDTEAFF; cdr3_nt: TGTGCCAGCAGCGTAGAAGCCAGGGTGGACACTGAAGCTTTCTTT
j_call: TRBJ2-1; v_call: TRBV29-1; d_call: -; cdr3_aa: CSSTPRDFAYNEQFF; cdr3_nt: TGCAGCTCCACTCCACGGGACTTCGCCTACAATGAGCAGTTCTTC
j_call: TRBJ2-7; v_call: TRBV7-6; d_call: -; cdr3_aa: CASGSSYEQYF; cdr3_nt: TGTGCCAGCGGCAGCTCCTACGAGCAGTACTTC
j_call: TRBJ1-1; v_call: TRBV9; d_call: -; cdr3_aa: CASSGSGSVNTEAFF; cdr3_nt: TGTGCCAGCAGCGGATCAGGGTCAGTGAACACTGAAGCTTTCTTT
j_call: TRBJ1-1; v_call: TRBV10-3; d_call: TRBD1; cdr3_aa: CAISGGQEAEAFF; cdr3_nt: TGTGCCATCAGTGGAGGACAGGAGGCTGAAGCTTTCTTT
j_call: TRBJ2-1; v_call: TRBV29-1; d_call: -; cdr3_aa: CSSYGGIDANEQFF; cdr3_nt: TGCAGCTCTTACGGCGGGATAGATGCCAATGAGCAGTTCTTC
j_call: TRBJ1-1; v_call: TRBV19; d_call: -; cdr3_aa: CASSSGNTEAFF; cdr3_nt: TGTGCCAGTAGTTCCGGGAACACTGAAGCTTTCTTT
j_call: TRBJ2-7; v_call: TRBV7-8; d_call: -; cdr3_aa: CASSLAGSFYEQYF; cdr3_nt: TGTGCCAGCAGCTTAGCGGGTAGCTTCTACGAGCAGTACTTC
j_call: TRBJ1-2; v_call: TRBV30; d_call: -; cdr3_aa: CAWNRRTVSNYGYTF; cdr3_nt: TGTGCCTGGAACCGTAGGACAGTATCTAACTATGGCTACACCTTC
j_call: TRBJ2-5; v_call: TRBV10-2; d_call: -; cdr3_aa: CASSESERETQYF; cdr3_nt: TGCGCCAGCAGTGAGTCGGAGCGGGAGACCCAGTACTTC
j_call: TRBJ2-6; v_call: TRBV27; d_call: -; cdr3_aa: CASKPGIHSGANVLTF; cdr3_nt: TGTGCCAGCAAGCCAGGGATTCACTCTGGGGCCAACGTCCTGACTTTC
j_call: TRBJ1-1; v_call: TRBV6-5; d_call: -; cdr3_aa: CASRKTARGTEAFF; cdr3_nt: TGTGCCAGCAGGAAGACAGCCAGGGGCACTGAAGCTTTCTTT
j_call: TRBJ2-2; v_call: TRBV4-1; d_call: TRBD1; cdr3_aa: CASSQETRDRVWGTGELFF; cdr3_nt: TGCGCCAGCAGCCAAGAAACCCGGGACAGGGTGTGGGGTACCGGGGAGCTGTTTTTT
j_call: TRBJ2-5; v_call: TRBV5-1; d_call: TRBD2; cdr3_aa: CASRHAGPGGETQYF; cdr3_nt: TGCGCCAGCAGGCATGCGGGACCCGGGGGGGAGACCCAGTACTTC
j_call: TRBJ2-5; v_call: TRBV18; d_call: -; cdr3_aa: CASSWDSQETQYF; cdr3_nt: TGTGCCAGCTCATGGGACTCCCAAGAGACCCAGTACTTC
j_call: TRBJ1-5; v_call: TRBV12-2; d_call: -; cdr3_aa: CASRAGRIDRVNQPQHF; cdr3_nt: TGTGCAAGTCGCGCAGGACGGATTGACAGGGTCAACCAGCCCCAGCATTTT
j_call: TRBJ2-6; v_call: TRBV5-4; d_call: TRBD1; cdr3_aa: CASSSAGQGTTGANVLTF; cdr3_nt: TGTGCCAGCAGCTCTGCGGGACAGGGGACTACTGGGGCCAACGTCCTGACTTTC
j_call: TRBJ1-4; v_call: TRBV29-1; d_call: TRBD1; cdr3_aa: CSVGGQGVEKLFF; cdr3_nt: TGCAGCGTTGGGGGACAGGGGGTTGAAAAACTGTTTTTT
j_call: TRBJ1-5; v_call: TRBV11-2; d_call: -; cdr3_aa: CASSLQVQQPQHF; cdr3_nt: TGTGCCAGCAGCTTACAGGTTCAGCAGCCCCAGCATTTT
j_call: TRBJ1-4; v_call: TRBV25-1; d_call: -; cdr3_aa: CASRGTATNEKLFF; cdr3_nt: TGTGCCAGCAGAGGTACAGCAACTAATGAAAAACTGTTTTTT
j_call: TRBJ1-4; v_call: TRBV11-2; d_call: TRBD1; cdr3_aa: CASSPGDRVNEKLFF; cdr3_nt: TGTGCCAGCAGCCCCGGGGACAGGGTGAATGAAAAACTGTTTTTT
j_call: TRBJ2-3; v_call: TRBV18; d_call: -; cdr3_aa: CASSPMLFTDTQYF; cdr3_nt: TGTGCCAGCTCACCCATGCTATTCACAGATACGCAGTATTTT
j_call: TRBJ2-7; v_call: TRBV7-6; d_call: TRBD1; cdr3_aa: CASSSGTGYEQYF; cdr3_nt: TGTGCCAGCAGCTCCGGGACAGGCTACGAGCAGTACTTC
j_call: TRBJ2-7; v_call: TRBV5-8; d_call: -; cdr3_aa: CADTRASEQYF; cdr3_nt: TGTGCAGATACTAGGGCAAGCGAGCAGTACTTC
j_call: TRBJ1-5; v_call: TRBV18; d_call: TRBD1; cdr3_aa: CASSPPGQGAGGNQPQHF; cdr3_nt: TGTGCCAGCTCACCACCGGGACAGGGGGCTGGTGGCAATCAGCCCCAGCATTTT
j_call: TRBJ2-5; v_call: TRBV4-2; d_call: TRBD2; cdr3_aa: CASSQEGGGVASWTQYF; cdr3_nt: TGTGCCAGCAGCCAAGAGGGCGGGGGGGTCGCAAGTTGGACCCAGTACTTC
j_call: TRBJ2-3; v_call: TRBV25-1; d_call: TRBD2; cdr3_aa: CASSLLASGTDTQYF; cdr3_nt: TGTGCCAGCAGTTTACTAGCGTCCGGCACAGATACGCAGTATTTT
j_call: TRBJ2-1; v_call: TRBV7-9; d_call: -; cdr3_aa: CASSFGGGAQFF; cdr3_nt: TGTGCCAGCAGCTTTGGAGGGGGGGCCCAGTTCTTC
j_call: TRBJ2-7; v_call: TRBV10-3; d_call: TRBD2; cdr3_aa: CAIIVKGAGGSSYEQYF; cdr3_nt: TGTGCCATCATAGTCAAAGGTGCGGGGGGGAGCTCCTACGAGCAGTACTTC
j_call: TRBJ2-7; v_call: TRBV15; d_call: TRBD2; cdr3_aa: CATSRGTSEYEQYF; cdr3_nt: TGTGCCACCAGCAGAGGGACTAGCGAATACGAGCAGTACTTC
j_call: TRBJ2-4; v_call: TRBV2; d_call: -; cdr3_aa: CASGPGSDIQYF; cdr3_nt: TGTGCCAGTGGGCCGGGATCGGACATTCAGTACTTC
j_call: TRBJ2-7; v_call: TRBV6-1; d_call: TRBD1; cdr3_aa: CASTRDSYEQYF; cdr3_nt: TGTGCCAGCACCCGGGACAGTTACGAGCAGTACTTC
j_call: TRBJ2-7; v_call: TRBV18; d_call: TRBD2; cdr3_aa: CASSPSGSNEQYF; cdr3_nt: TGTGCCAGCTCACCCAGCGGGAGTAACGAGCAGTACTTC
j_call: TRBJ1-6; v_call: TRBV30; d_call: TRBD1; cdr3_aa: CAWSVGATGGFSPLHF; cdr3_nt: TGTGCCTGGAGTGTAGGGGCGACAGGGGGATTTTCACCCCTCCACTTT
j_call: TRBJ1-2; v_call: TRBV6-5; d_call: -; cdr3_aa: CASSTHTYGYTF; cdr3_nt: TGTGCCAGCAGTACCCACACCTATGGCTACACCTTC
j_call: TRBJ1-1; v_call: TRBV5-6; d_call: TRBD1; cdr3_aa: CASSLTPRTGEREAFF; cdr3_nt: TGTGCCAGCAGCTTAACCCCCCGGACAGGGGAGCGAGAAGCTTTCTTT
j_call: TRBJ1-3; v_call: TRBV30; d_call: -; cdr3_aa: CAWSTGKLAGNTIYF; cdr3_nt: TGTGCCTGGAGTACGGGGAAATTAGCTGGAAACACCATATATTTT
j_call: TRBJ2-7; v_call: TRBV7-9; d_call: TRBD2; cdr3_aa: CASSSLAGWYEQYF; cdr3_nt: TGTGCCAGCAGCTCGCTAGCGGGGTGGTACGAGCAGTACTTC
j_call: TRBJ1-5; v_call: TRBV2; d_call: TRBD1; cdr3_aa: CASRYRGDQPQHF; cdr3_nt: TGTGCCAGCAGATACAGGGGGGATCAGCCCCAGCATTTT
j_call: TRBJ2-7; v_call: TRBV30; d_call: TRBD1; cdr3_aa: CAWSLDRGFSYEQYF; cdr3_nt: TGTGCCTGGAGCCTCGACAGGGGCTTCTCCTACGAGCAGTACTTC
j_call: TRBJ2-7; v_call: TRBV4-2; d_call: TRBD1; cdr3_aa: CASSLGPPTGPHEQYF; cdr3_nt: TGTGCCAGCAGCCTAGGTCCCCCGACAGGGCCCCACGAGCAGTACTTC
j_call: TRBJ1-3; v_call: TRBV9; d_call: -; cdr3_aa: CASSLRGSGNTIYF; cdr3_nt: TGTGCCAGCAGCCTACGGGGTTCTGGAAACACCATATATTTT